This passage covers 5 T cell receptor beta chains from one sample sequenced in a study of human T cells and chemical hapten exposure. Unfractionated whole blood yielded total RNA. TCRdb re-derived calls from the 5' RACE reads in MiXCR, one entry per CDR3 protein. This repertoire shows about 140,000 distinct CDR3 sequences, roughly 4% found once; its top ten account for more than 1.2%. These receptors all stem from a female donor in good health.

This clonotype was seen at least ten times. V usage is TRBV6-5 and J usage is TRBJ2-3, with a weak D call TRBD2 (7 bases). The CDR3 loop spans 15 amino acids. The V gene's germline CDR1 is MNHEY and CDR2 SVGAGI. V lost 7 bases and J lost 1, with 15 bases in between. This chain's CDR3 is CASNDRGAGTDTQYF. For the CDR3, the DNA is TGTGCCAGCAACGACCGGGGGGCCGGCACAGATACGCAGTATTTT.

This clonotype showed up many times. V usage is TRBV4-3 and J usage is TRBJ2-3; 16 nucleotides line up with TRBD2. Germline V lookup: CDR1 LGHNA, CDR2 YSLEER. This CDR3 has 17 amino acids. V trimming: 4 bases; J trimming: 2 bases; junction bases outside the gene matches: 3. The CDR3 nucleotides read TGCGCCAGCAGCCGCGGGACTAGCGGGGGGGTCACAGATACGCAGTATTTT. Translation: CASSRGTSGGVTDTQYF.

In its sample, this clonotype was seen many times. V and J are TRBV18 and TRBJ1-4; a possible D gene is TRBD1 (5 bases). Germline values: CDR1 KGHSH, CDR2 LQKENI. Trimming took 0 bases from V and 6 from J, leaving 14 bases between them. The CDR3 has 16 residues. The CDR3 region has the DNA TGTGCCAGCTCACCACCGGGGTCCAGGGCCGATGAAAAACTGTTTTTT. It specifies CASSPPGSRADEKLFF.

This clonotype was counted ten times or more. The J gene is TRBJ2-1, the V gene TRBV5-1, with TRBD1 matching over 7 bases. The CDR3 runs to 15 residues. Germline V gene data show CDR1 as SGHRS and CDR2 as YFSETQ. The V segment lost 3 bases and the J segment 7 bases; nucleotides outside the gene matches: 10. CDR3 in DNA: TGCGCCAGCAGCTCCCGACAGGGCGAAGTTAATGAGCAGTTCTTC. This translates into CASSSRQGEVNEQFF.

V is TRBV6-1 and J is TRBJ2-1; no definite D call. Per germline, CDR1 MNHNS and CDR2 SASEGT. V was clipped by 5 bases and J by 8 bases, with 7 bases between them. This CDR3 is 11 amino acids long. The CDR3 spells CASSPVDEQFF. CDR3 nucleotide sequence: TGTGCCAGCAGTCCGGTGGATGAGCAGTTCTTC.